This passage covers 28 T cell receptor beta chains from one sample sequenced in a study of blood T cells in healthy people across ages. A sample-barcoded 5' primer and a J-beta primer mix were used in a second PCR of roughly 6 to 11 cycles. TCRdb reanalysed the 5' RACE reads using MiXCR and keeps one entry per CDR3 protein. The sample has 1.5 million to 1.8 million distinct CDR3 sequences, 40% to 45% seen once; the top ten hold approximately 4.1%. Input material: blood. The receptors shown here come from a woman between 18 and 29 years old in good health.

The chain recombines TRBV12-3 or TRBV12-4 with TRBJ1-2; 12 bases are a match to TRBD1. The CDR3 consists of 17 residues. V lost 6 bases and J lost 0; bases outside the gene matches: 8. CDR3 region: CASRQAGQGATNYGYTF. Written as DNA, the CDR3 is TGTGCCAGCAGACAAGCGGGACAGGGGGCGACTAACTATGGCTACACCTTC.

V gene TRBV20-1 combines with J gene TRBJ2-3, with 7 bases that match TRBD2. The CDR3 loop spans 13 amino acids. J was trimmed by 6 bases and V by 2 bases; bases with no gene match: 5. Germline V lookup: CDR1 DFQATT, CDR2 SNEGSKA (reference sequence). The CDR3 spells CSARLRESDTQYF. CDR3 nucleotides: TGCAGTGCTAGATTGCGGGAGAGTGATACGCAGTATTTT.

This chain joins TRBV7-2 and TRBJ1-5; D is unresolved. The CDR3 spans 13 residues. Germline assignment: CDR1 SGHTA and CDR2 FQGNSA. V dropped 5 bases and J dropped 7 bases, with 12 bases sitting between them. CDR3 in amino acids: CASSDPGRQPQHF. The CDR3 DNA reads TGTGCCAGCAGCGACCCAGGTCGCCAGCCCCAGCATTTT.

There are a few counts of this clonotype. This chain connects TRBV28 to TRBJ1-5, with no clear D. The V end lost 2 bases, the J end lost 6 bases, and 11 bases lay between the germline ends. The CDR3 spans 14 residues. CDR1 is MDHEN, CDR2 SYDVKM, per germline. CDR3 in amino acids: CASSLRLSFQPQHF. The DNA of the CDR3 is TGTGCCAGCAGTTTACGCCTGAGTTTTCAGCCCCAGCATTTT.

This CDR3 is CASSKQREANTDTQYF. The CDR3 DNA reads TGTGCCAGCAGCAAACAGCGGGAGGCGAACACAGATACGCAGTATTTT. V gene TRBV7-2 combines with J gene TRBJ2-3; the match to TRBD2 covers 9 bases. The CDR3 contains 16 residues. The germline V gene encodes CDR1 SGHTA and CDR2 FQGNSA. After removal of 5 bases from V and 2 bases from J, the junction contained 8 bases not matched to a gene. Drawing the rest from reference TRBV7-2 and TRBJ2-3, the complete variable domain is GAGVSQSPSNKVTEKGKDVELRCDPISGHTALYWYRQSLGQGLEFLIYFQGNSAPDKSGLPSDRFSAERTGGSVSTLTIQRTQQEDSAVYLCASSKQREANTDTQYFGPGTRLTVL.

The chain couples TRBV7-9 to TRBJ2-1; D remains unclear. Trimming shortened V by 5 bases and J by 7 bases, and 12 bases separated the two germline ends. The CDR3 has 13 residues. Germline V gene lookup returns CDR1 SEHNR and CDR2 FQNEAQ (reference sequence). DNA for the CDR3: TGTGCCAGCAGCCGCTTTTCGGGTAATGAGCAGTTCTTC. This codes for CASSRFSGNEQFF. Variable domain in full (rest from reference TRBV7-9 and TRBJ2-1): DTGVSQNPRHKITKRGQNVTFRCDPISEHNRLYWYRQTLGQGPEFLTYFQNEAQLEKSRLLSDRFSAERPKGSFSTLEIQRTEQGDSAMYLCASSRFSGNEQFFGPGTRLTVL.

This chain uses TRBV20-1 with TRBJ2-3, with 10 bases matching TRBD2. The CDR3 runs 14 residues. V was pared by 4 bases and J by 2 bases, with 3 bases of the junction left unmatched. Germline loops: CDR1 DFQATT, CDR2 SNEGSKA (reference sequence). The CDR3 DNA is TGCAGTGCTATCCTAGCGGGGGCCACAGATACGCAGTATTTT. This encodes CSAILAGATDTQYF.

The J gene is TRBJ2-5, the V gene TRBV7-9, with 8 positions matching TRBD1. J was trimmed by 4 bases and V by 5 bases; bases with no gene match: 6. CDR1 is SEHNR, CDR2 FQNEAQ, per germline (reference sequence). The CDR3 is 14 residues long. The CDR3 loop is CASSHRDRRETQYF. In nucleotides, the CDR3 is TGTGCCAGCAGCCACCGGGACAGGCGAGAGACCCAGTACTTC.

This sequence joins TRBV7-2 and TRBJ2-3; either TRBD1 or TRBD2 may supply D (6 bases each). The ends were cut back, 0 bases at V and 4 bases at J, with 14 bases in the middle. The CDR3 spans 16 residues. CDR1 and CDR2 from the germline V gene are SGHTA and FQGNSA. CDR3 sequence (DNA): TGTGCCAGCAGCTTAGCGGGCAGGGGCGGGGCAGATACGCAGTATTTT. This translates into CASSLAGRGGADTQYF.

This clonotype was seen once. This could be a read error, since a much larger clone is one nucleotide away. The rearrangement uses TRBV12-3 or TRBV12-4 and TRBJ1-1; TRBD1 matches at 7 bases. The CDR3 has 14 residues. This CDR3 reads CASNSGTANTEDFF. CDR3 DNA sequence: TGTGCCAGCAATTCGGGGACAGCAAACACTGAAGATTTCTTT.

The rearrangement links TRBV7-2 to TRBJ2-3, with D unclear. The CDR3 loop spans 14 amino acids. The V and J ends lost 4 bases and 2 bases respectively, with 10 bases between them. In germline, CDR1 is SGHTA, CDR2 FQGNSA. CDR3 sequence reads: CASSSQALTDTQYF. The CDR3 DNA follows: TGTGCCAGCAGCTCCCAGGCCCTCACAGATACGCAGTATTTT.

This clonotype was picked up a small number of times. This chain connects TRBV20-1 to TRBJ2-4; 7 nucleotides line up with TRBD2. V was clipped by 6 bases and J by 2 bases; unmatched bases: 4. There are 13 residues in the CDR3. Germline values: CDR1 DFQATT, CDR2 SNEGSKA (reference sequence). CDR3 amino acids: CSAPAGPKNIQYF. DNA for the CDR3: TGCAGTGCCCCAGCGGGACCCAAAAACATTCAGTACTTC.

This rearrangement joins TRBV6-5 to TRBJ2-4; 11 bases fit TRBD1. With V trimmed by 4 bases and J by 6 bases, 5 bases remained unmatched. Germline CDR1 is MNHEY and CDR2 is SVGAGI. The CDR3 is 15 residues long. CDR3 region: CASSSPGQGVNIQYF. The CDR3 DNA is TGTGCCAGCAGTTCACCGGGACAGGGGGTAAACATTCAGTACTTC.

The chain joins TRBV6-2 or TRBV6-3 to TRBJ2-1; the match to TRBD2 covers 13 bases. The J call may not be correct, given that the DNA end is closer to TRBJ2-7. The length of the CDR3 is 16 residues. The V gene's germline CDR1 is MNHEY and CDR2 SVGEGT. CDR3 residues: CASSYVTSGRAVEQYF. In DNA form, the CDR3 reads TGTGCCAGCAGTTACGTTACTAGCGGGAGGGCCGTTGAGCAGTACTTC.

The sample holds many counts of this clonotype. This sequence joins TRBV6-6 and TRBJ2-5; 7 nucleotides match TRBD2. The CDR3 loop spans 17 amino acids. Germline-derived CDR1 and CDR2 are MNHNY and SVGAGI (reference sequence). V lost 0 bases to trimming and J lost 5 bases; unmatched junction nucleotides: 12. The CDR3 coding sequence is TGTGCCAGCAGTTACTCGATGCGGGGAGGGTTTAGCGAGACCCAGTACTTC. It specifies CASSYSMRGGFSETQYF.

The sample holds a few counts of this clonotype. This sequence joins TRBV18 and TRBJ2-5; 13 nucleotides match TRBD2. The trim removed 0 bases at V and 4 bases at J, leaving 5 bases unmatched. CDR1 is KGHSH, CDR2 LQKENI, per germline. The CDR3 covers 17 residues. CDR3 DNA sequence: TGTGCCAGCTCACCACCTGGACTAGCGGGAGATTCAGAGACCCAGTACTTC. Translation gives CASSPPGLAGDSETQYF.

The sample holds a few counts of this clonotype. CDR3 sequence: CASSQWPHRDTQYF. CDR3 nucleotide sequence: TGCGCCAGCAGCCAATGGCCTCATCGGGATACGCAGTATTTT. The chain carries TRBV4-1 and TRBJ2-3; D remains ambiguous. Trimming cost V 2 bases and J 6 bases, with 12 bases left between them. Germline CDR1 reads MGHRA; CDR2 reads YSYEKL. The CDR3 runs to 14 residues.

This clonotype was detected a few times. This sequence joins TRBV27 and TRBJ2-3; 7 nucleotides match TRBD2. The CDR3 contains 14 residues. Germline V lookup: CDR1 MNHEY, CDR2 SMNVEV (reference sequence). V gave up 6 bases and J gave up 6 bases; unmatched junction bases: 9. CDR3 DNA: TGTGCCAGCAGCTCGGGACTACTCCCGGATACGCAGTATTTT. This encodes CASSSGLLPDTQYF.

In its sample, this clonotype was seen once. This chain uses TRBV28 with TRBJ2-3; D unresolved. Germline V gene lookup returns CDR1 MDHEN and CDR2 SYDVKM. V was pared by 2 bases and J by 6 bases, with 12 bases between. CDR3 length: 14 residues. The CDR3 region is CASSLHADSDTQYF. In DNA, the CDR3 is TGTGCCAGCAGTTTACACGCGGATAGTGATACGCAGTATTTT.

Many counts were recorded for this clonotype. The rearrangement uses TRBV2 and TRBJ2-6; unclear D gene. The V and J ends lost 1 base and 0 bases respectively, with 10 bases between them. The germline V gene has CDR1 SNHLY and CDR2 FYNNEI. This CDR3 is built from 17 residues. The DNA for the CDR3 is TGTGCCAGCAGTGAAGGATACAGTAGCTCTGGGGCCAACGTCCTGACTTTC. Amino acids: CASSEGYSSSGANVLTF.

This sequence joins TRBV12-3 or TRBV12-4 and TRBJ1-5; D is possibly TRBD1 (5 bases). The CDR3 sequence is 15 residues long. The V end lost 3 bases, the J end lost 3 bases, and 12 bases lay between the germline ends. CDR3 sequence (DNA): TGTGCCAGCAGTTTGTATGGGGGATCCAATCAGCCCCAGCATTTT. Translating it yields CASSLYGGSNQPQHF.

The chain uses TRBV7-2 and TRBJ2-2; D ambiguous. The CDR3 extends over 14 amino acids. The germline V and J ends were trimmed by 4 bases and 4 bases, with 10 bases remaining between them. Germline CDR1 and CDR2: SGHTA and FQGNSA. CDR3 sequence reads: CASSYRRSTGELFF. The CDR3 nucleotides read TGTGCCAGCAGCTACCGTCGTAGCACCGGGGAGCTGTTTTTT.

V is TRBV12-3 or TRBV12-4 and J is TRBJ2-3, with D tentatively TRBD1 or TRBD2 (5 bases each). This CDR3 spans 13 amino acids. V was shortened by 1 base and J by 9 bases, with 11 bases between the two germline ends. CDR3 bases: TGTGCCAGCAGTTTAGGAGGGGCAGGCACGCAGTATTTT. Amino acid sequence: CASSLGGAGTQYF.

This clonotype has only a few counts. The chain couples TRBV12-3 or TRBV12-4 to TRBJ2-7; possible D gene TRBD2, 6 bases. The V gene lost 7 bases and the J gene lost 7 bases, with 20 bases spanning the gap. The CDR3 is 14 amino acids. CDR3 in amino acids: CASTAGKNILEQYF. The CDR3 DNA reads TGTGCCAGCACCGCGGGGAAGAACATACTTGAGCAGTACTTC.

Note on this clonotype: The junction differs from germline at one of its ends, possibly a read error. The chain employs TRBV7-6 and TRBJ2-7, with D possibly matching TRBD2 (5 bases). This CDR3 comprises 16 residues. Germline-derived CDR1 and CDR2 are SGHVS and FNYEAQ. The CDR3 region is CASSLEDKRSSYKQYF. In DNA form, the CDR3 reads TGTGCCAGCAGCTTAGAGGATAAGCGGAGCTCCTACAAGCAGTACTTC.

The chain carries TRBV9 and TRBJ1-2; TRBD1 matches 10 bases. Germline-derived CDR1 and CDR2 are SGDLS and YYNGEE. This CDR3 has 15 amino acids. With V trimmed by 7 bases and J by 4 bases, 10 bases remained unmatched. CDR3 loop: CASGDRGDRTYGYTF. CDR3 bases: TGTGCCAGCGGGGACAGGGGAGACCGGACCTATGGCTACACCTTC.

The J gene is TRBJ2-1, the V gene TRBV6-2 or TRBV6-3; 8 bases align to TRBD2. This CDR3 contains 16 residues. The germline V gene has CDR1 MNHEY and CDR2 SVGEGT. Unmatched junction bases numbered 11, after V lost 6 bases and J lost 4 bases. CDR3 sequence: CASSPHSGSRYNEQFF. CDR3 in DNA: TGTGCCAGCAGCCCTCACAGCGGGAGCCGATACAATGAGCAGTTCTTC.

This clonotype was counted a single time. The chain has TRBV28 and TRBJ2-5; the D gene is possibly TRBD1 (6 bases). CDR1 is MDHEN, CDR2 SYDVKM, per germline. The CDR3 loop spans 14 amino acids. V lost 3 bases and J lost 5, with 13 bases in between. CDR3 sequence: CASSLGATWETQYF. The CDR3 DNA reads as TGTGCCAGCAGTTTGGGGGCGACCTGGGAGACCCAGTACTTC.